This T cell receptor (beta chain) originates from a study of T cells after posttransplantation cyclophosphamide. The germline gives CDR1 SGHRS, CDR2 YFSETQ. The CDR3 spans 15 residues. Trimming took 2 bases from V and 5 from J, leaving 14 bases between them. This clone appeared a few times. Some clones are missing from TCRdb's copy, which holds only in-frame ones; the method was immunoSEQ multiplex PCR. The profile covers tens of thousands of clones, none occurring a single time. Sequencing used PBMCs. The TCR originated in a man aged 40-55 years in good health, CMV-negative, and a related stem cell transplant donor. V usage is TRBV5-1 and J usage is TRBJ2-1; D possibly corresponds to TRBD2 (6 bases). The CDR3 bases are TGCGCCAGCAGCTTCGGCGGGGCATGGGACAATGAGCAGTTCTTC. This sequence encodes CASSFGGAWDNEQFF. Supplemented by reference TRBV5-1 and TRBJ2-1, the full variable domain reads KAGVTQTPRYLIKTRGQQVTLSCSPISGHRSVSWYQQTPGQGLQFLFEYFSETQRNKGNFPGRFSGRQFSNSRSEMNVSTLELGDSALYLCASSFGGAWDNEQFFGPGTRLTVL.